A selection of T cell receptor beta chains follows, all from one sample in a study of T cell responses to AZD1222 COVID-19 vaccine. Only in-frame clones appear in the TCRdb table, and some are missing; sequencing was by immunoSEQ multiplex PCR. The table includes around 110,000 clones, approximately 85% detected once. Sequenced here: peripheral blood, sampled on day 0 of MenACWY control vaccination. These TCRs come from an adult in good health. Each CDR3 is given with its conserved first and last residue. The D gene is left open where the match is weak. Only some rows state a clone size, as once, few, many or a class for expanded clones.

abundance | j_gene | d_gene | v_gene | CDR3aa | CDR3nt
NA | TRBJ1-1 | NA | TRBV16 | CASSLTATEAFF | TGTGCCAGCAGTCTTACGGCCACTGAAGCTTTCTTT
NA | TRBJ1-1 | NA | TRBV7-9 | CASTLSQNTEAFF | TGTGCCAGCACCCTAAGTCAGAACACTGAAGCTTTCTTT
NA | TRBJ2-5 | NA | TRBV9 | CASTSGGATYQETQYF | TGTGCCAGCACCTCTGGAGGGGCCACGTACCAAGAGACCCAGTACTTC
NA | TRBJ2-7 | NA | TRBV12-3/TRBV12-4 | CASSLALSTEYF | TGTGCCAGCAGTTTAGCGCTCTCAACCGAGTACTTC
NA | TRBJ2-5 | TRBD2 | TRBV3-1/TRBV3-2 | CASSQPGLAGRGETQYF | TGTGCCAGCAGCCAACCGGGACTAGCGGGGAGGGGAGAGACCCAGTACTTC
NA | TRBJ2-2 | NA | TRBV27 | CASSLTNTNTGELFF | TGTGCCAGCAGTTTGACGAACACGAACACCGGGGAGCTGTTTTTT
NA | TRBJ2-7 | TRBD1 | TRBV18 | CASSPRQGKGEQYF | TGTGCCAGCTCACCACGACAGGGGAAGGGGGAGCAGTACTTC
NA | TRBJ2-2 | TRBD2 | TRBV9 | CASSVRTSGTGELFF | TGTGCCAGCAGCGTCCGGACTAGCGGCACCGGGGAGCTGTTTTTT
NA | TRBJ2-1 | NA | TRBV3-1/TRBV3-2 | CASSGGSRWNEQFF | TGTGCCAGCAGCGGGGGGTCTAGGTGGAATGAGCAGTTCTTC
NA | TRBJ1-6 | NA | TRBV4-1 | CASSPVDGLSPLHF | TGCGCCAGCAGCCCTGTGGACGGCCTTTCACCCCTCCACTTT
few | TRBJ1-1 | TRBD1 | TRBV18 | CASSPPRNPGQGRTEAFF | TGTGCCAGCTCACCCCCGAGGAATCCGGGACAGGGAAGGACTGAAGCTTTCTTT
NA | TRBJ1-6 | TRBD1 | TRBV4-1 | CASSRDPPGQVNSPLHF | TGCGCCAGCAGCCGAGACCCACCGGGACAGGTTAATTCACCCCTCCACTTT
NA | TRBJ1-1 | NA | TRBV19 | CASSIRAGNYPAFF | TGTGCCAGTAGTATTAGGGCAGGGAATTATCCAGCTTTCTTT
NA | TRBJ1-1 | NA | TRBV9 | CASSVDAGVSTEAFF | TGTGCCAGCAGCGTAGATGCAGGCGTGTCCACTGAAGCTTTCTTT
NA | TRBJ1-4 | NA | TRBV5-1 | CASSSGQISLATNEKLFF | TGCGCCAGCAGCTCAGGACAGATTTCACTGGCAACTAATGAAAAACTGTTTTTT
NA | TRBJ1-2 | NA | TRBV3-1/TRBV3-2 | CASHHRGGAEHGYTF | TGTGCCAGCCACCACCGTGGAGGGGCAGAGCATGGCTACACCTTC
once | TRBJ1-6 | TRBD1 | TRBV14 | CASSRRQGGRYNSPLHF | TGTGCCAGCAGCCGACGACAGGGGGGACGCTATAATTCACCCCTCCACTTT
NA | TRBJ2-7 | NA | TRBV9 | CASSVGGFSYEQYF | TGTGCCAGCAGCGTAGGGGGGTTCTCCTACGAGCAGTACTTC
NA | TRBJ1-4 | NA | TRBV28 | CASSLSGEGNEKLFF | TGTGCCAGCAGTTTATCAGGGGAAGGTAATGAAAAACTGTTTTTT
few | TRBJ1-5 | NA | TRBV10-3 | CAISGVGQPQHF | TGTGCCATCAGTGGGGTTGGACAGCCCCAGCATTTT
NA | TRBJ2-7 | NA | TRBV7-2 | CASSAQGTAYEQYF | TGTGCCAGCAGCGCACAGGGTACGGCGTACGAGCAGTACTTC
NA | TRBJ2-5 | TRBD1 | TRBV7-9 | CASSLGDRGRRETQYF | TGTGCCAGCAGCTTAGGGGACAGGGGAAGAAGAGAGACCCAGTACTTC
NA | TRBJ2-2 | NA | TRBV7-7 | CASSLFVGGELFF | TGTGCTAGCAGCTTGTTCGTCGGCGGGGAGCTGTTTTTT
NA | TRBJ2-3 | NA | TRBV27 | CASKESRNTDTQYF | TGTGCCAGCAAGGAGTCTCGGAACACAGATACGCAGTATTTT
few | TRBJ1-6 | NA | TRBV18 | CASSPEGSNSPLHF | TGTGCCAGCTCACCGGAGGGGAGTAATTCACCCCTCCACTTT
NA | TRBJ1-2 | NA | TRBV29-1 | CSGKYRAGYTF | TGCAGCGGCAAATACAGGGCGGGCTACACCTTC
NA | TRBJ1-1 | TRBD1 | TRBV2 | CASREQGAAEAFF | TGTGCCAGCAGAGAACAGGGGGCCGCTGAAGCTTTCTTT
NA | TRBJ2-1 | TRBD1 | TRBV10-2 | CASSGTADNEQFF | TGCGCCAGCAGCGGGACAGCCGACAATGAGCAGTTCTTC
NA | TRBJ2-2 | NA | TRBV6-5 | CASSYGGADGELFF | TGTGCCAGCAGCTACGGGGGCGCAGACGGGGAGCTGTTTTTT
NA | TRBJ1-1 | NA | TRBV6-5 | CASSYGGGFGTEAFF | TGTGCCAGCAGTTACGGTGGGGGGTTTGGCACTGAAGCTTTCTTT
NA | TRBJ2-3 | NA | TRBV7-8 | CASSLADWGSDYTDTQYF | TGTGCCAGCAGCTTAGCTGATTGGGGTAGCGATTACACAGATACGCAGTATTTT
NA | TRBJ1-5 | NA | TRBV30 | CAWTGNSNQPQHF | TGTGCCTGGACAGGTAATAGCAATCAGCCCCAGCATTTT
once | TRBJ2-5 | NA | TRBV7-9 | CASSLAGVPQYF | TGTGCCAGCAGCTTAGCGGGGGTACCCCAGTACTTC
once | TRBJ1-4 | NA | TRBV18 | CASSRGAPGNEKLFF | TGTGCCAGCTCACGCGGGGCCCCGGGCAATGAAAAACTGTTTTTT
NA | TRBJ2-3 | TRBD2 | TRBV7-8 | CASSRTSGASTDTQYF | TGTGCCAGCAGCCGGACTAGCGGGGCGAGCACAGATACGCAGTATTTT
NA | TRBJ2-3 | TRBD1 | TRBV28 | CASSSLRGFNADTQYF | TGTGCCAGCAGTTCCCTCAGGGGGTTTAACGCAGATACGCAGTATTTT
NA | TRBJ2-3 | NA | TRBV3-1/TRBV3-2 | CASSLTGSGAKEYF | TGTGCCAGCAGCCTCACAGGGTCCGGAGCAAAGGAGTATTTT
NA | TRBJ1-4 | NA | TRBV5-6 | CASTDRGSGEKLFF | TGTGCCAGCACCGACCGGGGCTCCGGGGAAAAACTGTTTTTT
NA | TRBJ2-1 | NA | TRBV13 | CASSPPTYVLYNEQFF | TGTGCCAGCAGCCCTCCAACCTACGTACTCTACAATGAGCAGTTCTTC
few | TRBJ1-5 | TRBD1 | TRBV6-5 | CASRSRQGRGNF | TGTGCCAGCAGGAGCCGACAGGGGCGTGGGAATTTT
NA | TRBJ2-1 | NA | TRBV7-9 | CASSIREQFF | TGTGCCAGCAGCATTAGAGAGCAGTTCTTC